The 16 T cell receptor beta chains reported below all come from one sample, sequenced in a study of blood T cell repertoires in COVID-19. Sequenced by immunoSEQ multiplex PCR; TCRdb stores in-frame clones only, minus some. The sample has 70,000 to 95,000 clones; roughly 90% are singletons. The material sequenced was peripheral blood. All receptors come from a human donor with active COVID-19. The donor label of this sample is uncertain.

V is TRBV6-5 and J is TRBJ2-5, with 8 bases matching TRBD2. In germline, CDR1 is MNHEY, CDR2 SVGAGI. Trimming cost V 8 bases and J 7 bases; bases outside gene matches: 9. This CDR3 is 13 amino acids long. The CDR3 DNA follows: TGTGCCAGCCCGGGGGGGGTGGTTGGGACCCAGTACTTC. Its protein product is CASPGGVVGTQYF.

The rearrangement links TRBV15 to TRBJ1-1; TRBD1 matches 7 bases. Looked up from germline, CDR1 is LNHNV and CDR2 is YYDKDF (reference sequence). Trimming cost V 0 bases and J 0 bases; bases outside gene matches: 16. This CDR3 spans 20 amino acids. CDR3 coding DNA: TGTGCCACCAGCAGAGATTACGGTCCGGGACAGATGCCTATGAACACTGAAGCTTTCTTT. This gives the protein CATSRDYGPGQMPMNTEAFF.

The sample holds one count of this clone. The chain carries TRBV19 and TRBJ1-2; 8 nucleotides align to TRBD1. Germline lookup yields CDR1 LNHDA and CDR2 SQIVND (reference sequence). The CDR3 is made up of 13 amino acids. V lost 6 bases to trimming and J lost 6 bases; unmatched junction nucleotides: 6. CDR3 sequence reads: CASRPTGGDGYTF. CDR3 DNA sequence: TGTGCCAGTAGGCCAACAGGGGGTGATGGCTACACCTTC. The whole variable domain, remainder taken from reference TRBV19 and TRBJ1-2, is DGGITQSPKYLFRKEGQNVTLSCEQNLNHDAMYWYRQDPGQGLRLIYYSQIVNDFQKGDIAEGYSVSREKKESFPLTVTSAQKNPTAFYLCASRPTGGDGYTFGSGTRLTVV.

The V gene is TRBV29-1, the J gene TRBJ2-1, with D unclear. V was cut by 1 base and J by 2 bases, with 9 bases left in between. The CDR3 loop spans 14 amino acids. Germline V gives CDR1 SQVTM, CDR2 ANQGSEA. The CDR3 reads CSVEATKAYNEQFF. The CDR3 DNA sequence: TGCAGCGTTGAAGCGACAAAGGCCTACAATGAGCAGTTCTTC.

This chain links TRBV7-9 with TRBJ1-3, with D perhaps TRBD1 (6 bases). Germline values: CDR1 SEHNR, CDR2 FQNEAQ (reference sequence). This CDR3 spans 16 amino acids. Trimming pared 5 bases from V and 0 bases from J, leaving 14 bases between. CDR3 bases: TGTGCCAGCAGCCCGGTTACAGGGATCTCTGGAAACACCATATATTTT. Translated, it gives CASSPVTGISGNTIYF.

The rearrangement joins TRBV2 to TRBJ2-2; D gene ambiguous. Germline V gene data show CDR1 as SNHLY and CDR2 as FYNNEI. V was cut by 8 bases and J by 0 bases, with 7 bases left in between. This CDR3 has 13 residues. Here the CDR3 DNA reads TGTGCCAGCGGCAACGCGAACACCGGGGAGCTGTTTTTT. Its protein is CASGNANTGELFF.

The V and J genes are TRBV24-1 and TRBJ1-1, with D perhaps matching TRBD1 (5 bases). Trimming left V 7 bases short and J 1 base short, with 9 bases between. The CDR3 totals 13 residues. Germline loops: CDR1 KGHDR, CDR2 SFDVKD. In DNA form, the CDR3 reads TGTGCCACCAGAGGGGCGGAGAACACTGAAGCTTTCTTT. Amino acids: CATRGAENTEAFF.

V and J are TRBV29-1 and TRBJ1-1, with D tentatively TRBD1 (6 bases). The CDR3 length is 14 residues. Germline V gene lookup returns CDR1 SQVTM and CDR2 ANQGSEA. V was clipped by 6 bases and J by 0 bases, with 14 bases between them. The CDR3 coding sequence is TGCAGCGTCCGGACAGCCAGAATGAACACTGAAGCTTTCTTT. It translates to CSVRTARMNTEAFF. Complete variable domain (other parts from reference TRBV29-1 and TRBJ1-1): SAVISQKPSRDICQRGTSLTIQCQVDSQVTMMFWYRQQPGQSLTLIATANQGSEATYESGFVIDKFPISRPNLTFSTLTVSNMSPEDSSIYLCSVRTARMNTEAFFGQGTRLTVV.

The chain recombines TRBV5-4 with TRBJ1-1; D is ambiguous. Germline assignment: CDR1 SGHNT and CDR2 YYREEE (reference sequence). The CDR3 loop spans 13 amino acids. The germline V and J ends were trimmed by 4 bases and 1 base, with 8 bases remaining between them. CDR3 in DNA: TGTGCCAGCAGCCCCCCAGAGAACACTGAAGCTTTCTTT. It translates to CASSPPENTEAFF.

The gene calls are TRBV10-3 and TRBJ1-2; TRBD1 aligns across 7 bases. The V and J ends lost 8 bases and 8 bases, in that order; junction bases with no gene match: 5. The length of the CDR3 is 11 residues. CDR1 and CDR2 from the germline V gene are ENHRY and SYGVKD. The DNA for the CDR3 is TGTGCCATCGGGGACAGTGAAGGCTACACCTTC. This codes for CAIGDSEGYTF.

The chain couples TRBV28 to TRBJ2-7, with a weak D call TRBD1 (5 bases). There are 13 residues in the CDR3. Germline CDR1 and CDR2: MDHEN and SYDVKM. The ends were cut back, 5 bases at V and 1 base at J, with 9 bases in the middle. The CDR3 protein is CASSHRFSYEQYF. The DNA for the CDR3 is TGTGCCAGCAGTCACAGGTTTTCCTACGAGCAGTACTTC.

In nucleotides, the CDR3 is TGTGCCAGCAGCAACCACCCGGGGGGGCGGACGCTAACCTACAATGAGCAGTTCTTC. It codes for CASSNHPGGRTLTYNEQFF. The chain joins TRBV6-2 or TRBV6-3 to TRBJ2-1, with 8 nucleotides matching TRBD2. Per germline, CDR1 MNHEY and CDR2 SVGEGT. V shed 6 bases, J shed 2 bases, and the junction held 18 bases outside the gene matches. This CDR3 comprises 19 residues.

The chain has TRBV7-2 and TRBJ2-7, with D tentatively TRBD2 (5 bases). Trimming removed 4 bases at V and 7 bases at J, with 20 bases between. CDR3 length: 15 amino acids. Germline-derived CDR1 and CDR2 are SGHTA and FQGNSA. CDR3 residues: CASSSSPSGNREQYF. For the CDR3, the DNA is TGTGCCAGCAGCTCCTCTCCCTCGGGGAATCGGGAGCAGTACTTC.

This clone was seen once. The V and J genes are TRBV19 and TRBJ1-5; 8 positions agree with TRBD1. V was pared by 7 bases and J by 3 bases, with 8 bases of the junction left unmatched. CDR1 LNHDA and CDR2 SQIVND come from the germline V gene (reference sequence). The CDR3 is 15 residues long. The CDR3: CASNPGQGYNQPQHF. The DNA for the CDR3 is TGTGCCAGTAATCCTGGACAGGGATACAATCAGCCCCAGCATTTT.

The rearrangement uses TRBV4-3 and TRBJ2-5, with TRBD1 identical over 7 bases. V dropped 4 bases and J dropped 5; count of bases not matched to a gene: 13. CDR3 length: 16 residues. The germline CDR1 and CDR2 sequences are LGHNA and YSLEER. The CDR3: CASSLQGDRASETQYF. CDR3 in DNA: TGCGCCAGCAGCCTTCAGGGGGATCGTGCTTCGGAGACCCAGTACTTC.

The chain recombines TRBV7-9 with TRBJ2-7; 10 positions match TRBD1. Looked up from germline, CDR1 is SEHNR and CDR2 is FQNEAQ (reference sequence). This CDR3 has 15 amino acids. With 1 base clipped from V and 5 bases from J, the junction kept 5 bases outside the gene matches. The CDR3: CASSLDLDRGNEQYF. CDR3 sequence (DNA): TGTGCCAGCAGCTTAGACCTGGACAGGGGGAACGAGCAGTACTTC.